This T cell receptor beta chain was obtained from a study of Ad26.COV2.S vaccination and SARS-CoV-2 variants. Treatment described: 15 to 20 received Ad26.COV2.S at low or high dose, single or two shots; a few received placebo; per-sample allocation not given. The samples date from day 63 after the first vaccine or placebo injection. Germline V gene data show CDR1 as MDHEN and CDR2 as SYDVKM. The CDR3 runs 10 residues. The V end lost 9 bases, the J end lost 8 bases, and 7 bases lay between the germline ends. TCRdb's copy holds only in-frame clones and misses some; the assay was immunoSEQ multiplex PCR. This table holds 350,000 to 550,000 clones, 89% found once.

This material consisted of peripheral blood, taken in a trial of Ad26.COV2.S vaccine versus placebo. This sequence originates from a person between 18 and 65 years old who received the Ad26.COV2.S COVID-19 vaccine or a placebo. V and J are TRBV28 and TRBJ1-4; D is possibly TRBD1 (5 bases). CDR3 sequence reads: CASWGEKLFF. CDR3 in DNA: TGTGCCAGTTGGGGGGAAAAACTGTTTTTT.